This T cell receptor (beta chain) comes out of a study of blood T cell repertoires in COVID-19. Clones were sequenced by immunoSEQ multiplex PCR, and TCRdb holds only the in-frame ones, with some missing. The data show approximately 280,000 clones, with roughly 89% seen just once and 5.5% to 7% held by the top ten. V was cut by 11 bases and J by 4 bases, with 8 bases left in between. The germline gives CDR1 LNHDA, CDR2 SQIVND (reference sequence). The CDR3 runs to 10 residues. Symptom resolution, clearance, or two negative PCRs marked donors in Cohort 3 as recovered. The gene calls are TRBV19 and TRBJ2-5; D not resolved. The receptor comes from a woman aged 40 to 50 who had recovered from COVID-19. Sequenced material: PBMCs or T cells enriched from blood (not recorded which). CDR3 bases: TGTGCCCCTCTTTTAGAGACCCAGTACTTC. It specifies CAPLLETQYF. Supplemented by reference TRBV19 and TRBJ2-5, the full variable domain reads DGGITQSPKYLFRKEGQNVTLSCEQNLNHDAMYWYRQDPGQGLRLIYYSQIVNDFQKGDIAEGYSVSREKKESFPLTVTSAQKNPTAFYLCAPLLETQYFGPGTRLLVL.